This T cell receptor (beta chain) was profiled in a study of response to subunit inactivated influenza vaccine. TCRdb independently ran MiXCR on the RT-PCR reads; one entry per CDR3 protein. The sample records about 540,000 distinct CDR3 sequences, approximately 24% being singletons. This clonotype was seen a handful of times. The CDR3 covers 20 residues. With V trimmed by 0 bases and J by 5 bases, 17 bases remained unmatched. Germline assignment: CDR1 MNHEY and CDR2 SVGEGT. The sample was also reused in another study, on T cells expressing NK-cell markers. That work contributes: For TCR beta, cDNA was produced by 5'RACE template switching with UMIs. Sorted CD3+CD56-NKG2C+, CD3+CD56+NKG2C+ and CD3+CD56+NKG2C- T cells supplied the TCR beta repertoires. The use of an anti-gamma-delta TCR antibody, which was added in several experiments, restricted sorting to T cells expressing alpha-beta TCR. Topping the CD3+CD56-NKG2C+ fraction as well were these clonotypes, in a few donors.

Here the sequenced sample was CD4+ T cells sorted from PBMCs, taken approximately 12 days after vaccination. The chain carries TRBV6-2 or TRBV6-3 and TRBJ2-5, with 11 bases identical to TRBD2. The sequence was obtained from a man between 45 and 60 years old who received an inactivated influenza vaccine. The CDR3, as DNA: TGTGCCAGCAGTTACTCGATTGTCCCGGGGACTAGCGGACCAAAGGAGACCCAGTACTTC. Translating gives CASSYSIVPGTSGPKETQYF.